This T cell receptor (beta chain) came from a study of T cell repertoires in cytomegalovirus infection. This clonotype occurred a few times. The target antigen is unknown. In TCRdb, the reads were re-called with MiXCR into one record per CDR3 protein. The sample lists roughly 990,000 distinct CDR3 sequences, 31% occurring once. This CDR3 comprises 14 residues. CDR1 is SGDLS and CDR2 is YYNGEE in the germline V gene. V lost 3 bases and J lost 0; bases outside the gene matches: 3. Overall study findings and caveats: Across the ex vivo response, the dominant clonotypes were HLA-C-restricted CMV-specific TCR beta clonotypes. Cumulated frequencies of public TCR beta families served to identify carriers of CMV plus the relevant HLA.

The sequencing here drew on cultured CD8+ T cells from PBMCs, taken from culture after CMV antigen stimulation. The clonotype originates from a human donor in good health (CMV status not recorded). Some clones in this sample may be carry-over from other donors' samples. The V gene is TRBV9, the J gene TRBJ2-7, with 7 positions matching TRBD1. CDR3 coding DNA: TGTGCCAGCAGCGGACAGGGAAGCTCCTACGAGCAGTACTTC. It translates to CASSGQGSSYEQYF.